A selection of T cell receptor beta chains follows, all from one sample in a study of T cells after yellow fever vaccination. TCRdb re-analysed the 5' RACE reads in MiXCR, keeping a single row per CDR3 protein. The data contain approximately 300,000 distinct CDR3 sequences, about 10% of them singletons. Material: CD4+ T cells sorted from PBMCs, obtained 45 days after the yellow fever booster vaccination. These receptors were obtained from a man between 18 and 35 years old who received the YFV17D yellow fever vaccine. CDR3s include the opening cysteine and the closing phenylalanine or tryptophan. The D gene is left open where the match is weak. Some rows have no size entry. The others give once, few or many, or a class for an expanded clone.

>TRBD1|15|TRBV20-1|.|TRBJ2-5
TGCAGTGCTAGCGGGCAGGGGGCCGGTCGAGAGACCCAGTACTTC
CSASGQGAGRETQYF
>TRBD1|15|TRBV28|many|TRBJ2-3
TGTGCCAGCAACCTGGGACAGGGGGTCACAGATACGCAGTATTTT
CASNLGQGVTDTQYF
>.|14|TRBV7-7|.|TRBJ2-5
TGTGCTAGCAGCCGCGGAGTCGGGGGAGAGACCCAGTACTTC
CASSRGVGGETQYF
>.|14|TRBV20-1|once|TRBJ1-5
TGCAGTGCTCGCCAGGGATGGAGCGATCAGCCCCAGCATTTT
CSARQGWSDQPQHF
>.|14|TRBV3-1|.|TRBJ2-5
TGTGCCAGCAGCCCTTGGACAGATCAAGAGACCCAGTACTTC
CASSPWTDQETQYF
>.|14|TRBV9|few|TRBJ2-3
TGTGCCAGCAGCATGAGGGAAGGCGCAGATACGCAGTATTTT
CASSMREGADTQYF
>TRBD1|15|TRBV27|.|TRBJ1-1
TGTGCCAGCAGTTTATACCACAGGGGCATCGCTGAAGCTTTCTTT
CASSLYHRGIAEAFF
>.|16|TRBV6-2/TRBV6-3|few|TRBJ2-3
TGTGCCAGCAGTTACCAGGGCTTACTACGCACAGATACGCAGTATTTT
CASSYQGLLRTDTQYF
>.|13|TRBV2|few|TRBJ1-1
TGTGCCAGCAGTGCGAGGGTGAGAAGTAAAGCTTTCTTT
CASSARVRSKAFF
>.|14|TRBV6-2/TRBV6-3|few|TRBJ2-5
TGTGCCAGCAGTTACGGAAGCGCCCAAGAGACCCAGTACTTC
CASSYGSAQETQYF
>.|14|TRBV12-3/TRBV12-4|many|TRBJ2-7
TGTGCCAGCAGTTTGGGGCAACTAGGCTACGAGCAGTACTTC
CASSLGQLGYEQYF
>.|12|TRBV7-9|.|TRBJ2-1
TGTGCCAGCAGCGCGTACAGGAATGAGCAGTTCTTC
CASSAYRNEQFF
>.|14|TRBV5-1|many|TRBJ2-3
TGCGCCAGCAGCTTGGCCCAGGATGGAGATACGCAGTATTTT
CASSLAQDGDTQYF
>.|15|TRBV3-1|few|TRBJ1-5
TGTGCCAGCAGCCAAGGGTTCTCGGGGAATCAGCCCCAGCATTTT
CASSQGFSGNQPQHF
>.|13|TRBV6-5|few|TRBJ2-3
TGTGCCAGCAGACCTCCAGGGACAGATACGCAGTATTTT
CASRPPGTDTQYF
>TRBD1|14|TRBV5-1|.|TRBJ1-4
TGCGCCAGCAGCAAACAGGGGGGGGATGAAAAACTGTTTTTT
CASSKQGGDEKLFF
>.|16|TRBV4-3|.|TRBJ1-3
TGCGCCAGCAGCCGATTCTACAGGGACTCTGGAAACACCATATATTTT
CASSRFYRDSGNTIYF
>.|13|TRBV19|few|TRBJ2-1
TGTGCCAGCGCCCGAGGGGACTACAATGAGCAGTTCTTC
CASARGDYNEQFF
>.|14|TRBV12-3/TRBV12-4|many|TRBJ2-7
TGTGCCAGCAGTCCCAGGGGTACCTCCTACGAGCAGTACTTC
CASSPRGTSYEQYF
>TRBD1|14|TRBV5-1|many|TRBJ1-1
TGCGCCAGCAGCCCCTCTCCACAGGGGGAAGAAGCTTTCTTT
CASSPSPQGEEAFF
>.|14|TRBV6-2/TRBV6-3|few|TRBJ2-2
TGTGCCATGCGGGCAGGAACGAACACCGGGGAGCTGTTTTTT
CAMRAGTNTGELFF
>.|16|TRBV4-3|few|TRBJ2-2
TGCGCCAGCAGCTGGGAGGGGGGCGCAACCACCGGGGAGCTGTTTTTT
CASSWEGGATTGELFF
>.|13|TRBV9|few|TRBJ1-6
TGTGCCAGCAGCGTAGCCCTAGTGAGCACCCTCCACTTT
CASSVALVSTLHF
>.|17|TRBV4-3|.|TRBJ1-6
TGCGCCAGCAGCCAACACCCGTCAGGGCGACCAGGGATCCCCCTCCACTTT
CASSQHPSGRPGIPLHF
>.|11|TRBV28|.|TRBJ1-6
TGTGCCAGCAGTTTTAAGACCAGACTTGACTTT
CASSFKTRLDF
>.|14|TRBV5-1|.|TRBJ2-3
TGCGCCAGCAGCTTGGCGAAAAGCACAGATACGCAGTATTTT
CASSLAKSTDTQYF
>TRBD1|14|TRBV6-2/TRBV6-3|few|TRBJ2-1
TGTGCCAGCTCCGGGACAGGGGGCTACAATGAGCAGTTCTTC
CASSGTGGYNEQFF
>TRBD2|14|TRBV2|few|TRBJ2-7
TGTGCCAGCACCGACCCCCTAGCGGGGGAGGTGCAGTACTTC
CASTDPLAGEVQYF
>.|11|TRBV2|.|TRBJ2-1
TGTGCCAGCACTCGAGAGGGGAAGCAGTTCTTC
CASTREGKQFF
>.|14|TRBV12-3/TRBV12-4|few|TRBJ1-3
TGTGCCAGCAGTTTCGAGACACCAGGAAACACCATATATTTT
CASSFETPGNTIYF
>TRBD1|16|TRBV7-8|.|TRBJ1-5
TGTGCCAGCAGCCTAGGGACAGGGGGCGTCGATCAGCCCCAGCATTTT
CASSLGTGGVDQPQHF
>.|15|TRBV5-4|few|TRBJ1-1
TGTGCCAGCAGCTTCTCGACATCCATGAACACTGAAGCTTTCTTT
CASSFSTSMNTEAFF
>.|14|TRBV9|few|TRBJ2-5
TGTGCCAGCAGCCTACAGGGCTCGGAGGAGACCCAGTACTTC
CASSLQGSEETQYF
>.|12|TRBV20-1|.|TRBJ1-1
TGCAGTGCTAGGGCCGGGGGGACTGAAGCTTTCTTT
CSARAGGTEAFF
>.|13|TRBV5-1|.|TRBJ2-5
TGCGCCAGCAGCTCGGACACCCAAGAGACCCAGTACTTC
CASSSDTQETQYF
>.|15|TRBV19|few|TRBJ2-2
TGTGCCAGTAGTATAGCCAGAATTACCACCGGGGAGCTGTTTTTT
CASSIARITTGELFF
>.|13|TRBV5-1|.|TRBJ1-1
TGCGCCAGCAGCTTGGGGATCGGCTCTGAAGCTTTCTTT
CASSLGIGSEAFF
>TRBD1|15|TRBV12-3/TRBV12-4|.|TRBJ2-3
TGTGCCAGCAGTTCGACAGGGGGCCGGCCAGATACGCAGTATTTT
CASSSTGGRPDTQYF
>.|14|TRBV28|few|TRBJ2-2
TGTGCCAGCAGCTCCCCGACGCCGACCGGGGAGCTGTTTTTT
CASSSPTPTGELFF
>.|14|TRBV27|many|TRBJ2-3
TGTGCCAGCAGTGAGGGACTGGCCTCCGGATCGCAGTATTTT
CASSEGLASGSQYF
>TRBD2|16|TRBV2|.|TRBJ2-2
TGTGCCAGCAGACTAGCGGGAGGAGCGAACACCGGGGAGCTGTTTTTT
CASRLAGGANTGELFF
>.|14|TRBV5-1|few|TRBJ1-1
TGCGCCAGCAGCTTGGGATTTGGGGTCACTGAAGCTTTCTTT
CASSLGFGVTEAFF
>TRBD1|16|TRBV12-3/TRBV12-4|.|TRBJ1-2
TGTGCCAGCAGGGACAGGGGTTCAGACGCGCAATATGGCTACACCTTC
CASRDRGSDAQYGYTF
>.|15|TRBV5-1|.|TRBJ1-2
TGCGCCAGCAGCTCAAGCAACAGGAAGGAGGATGGCTACACCTTC
CASSSSNRKEDGYTF
>.|16|TRBV9|few|TRBJ2-3
TGTGCCAGCAGCCCCCGGATGGTAGGGGGCACAGATACGCAGTATTTT
CASSPRMVGGTDTQYF
>.|17|TRBV5-1|.|TRBJ1-6
TGCGCCAGCAGCTTGGGGACAGCCCGTGGGGCTAATTCACCCCTCCACTTT
CASSLGTARGANSPLHF
>TRBD2|14|TRBV19|many|TRBJ2-5
TGTGCCACCGGACTAGCGGGGGGCCAAGAGACCCAGTACTTC
CATGLAGGQETQYF
>.|19|TRBV12-5|.|TRBJ2-6
TGTGCTAGTGGTTTGGTACTCGCGGGGATCCTCTCTGGGGCCAACGTCCTGACTTTC
CASGLVLAGILSGANVLTF
>.|16|TRBV6-5|few|TRBJ2-3
TGTGCCAGCAGTTACTCCCTGGGATGGGGCACAGATACGCAGTATTTT
CASSYSLGWGTDTQYF
>.|12|TRBV19|few|TRBJ2-3
TGTGCCAGTAGTATGGAAGAAGATACGCAGTATTTT
CASSMEEDTQYF
>TRBD2|15|TRBV27|.|TRBJ2-2
TGTGCCAGCAGTTTTGACACGGGGGGATCCGGGGAGCTGTTTTTT
CASSFDTGGSGELFF